This is a list of T cell receptor beta chains from one sample in a study of blood T cell repertoires in COVID-19. TCRdb's table, derived via immunoSEQ multiplex PCR, lists solely in-frame clones and lacks some. This repertoire shows 200,000 to 300,000 clones, around 89% found once; its top ten account for around 1.2%. The sequenced material came from PBMCs or T cells enriched from blood (not recorded which). All receptors come from a woman aged 40 to 55 with acute COVID-19. The CDR3 runs from the conserved cysteine through the conserved F or W. The D gene is left open where the match is weak. A row's size may be missing; if present it is once, few, many or a size class.

d_call | clone_size | j_call | v_call | cdr3_aa | cdr3_nt
NA | NA | TRBJ2-6 | TRBV5-6 | CASSLGVSGANVLTF | TGTGCCAGCAGCTTGGGAGTCTCTGGGGCCAACGTCCTGACTTTC
NA | many | TRBJ1-3 | TRBV12-5 | CASGLSRVPGNTIYF | TGTGCTAGTGGCTTAAGCAGGGTCCCTGGAAACACCATATATTTT
TRBD1 | NA | TRBJ2-5 | TRBV11-3 | CASSLEQGVQETQYF | TGTGCCAGCAGCTTGGAACAGGGGGTTCAAGAGACCCAGTACTTC
TRBD1 | NA | TRBJ1-4 | TRBV5-5 | CASSLGQGATNEKLFF | TGTGCCAGCAGCTTAGGACAGGGCGCAACTAATGAAAAACTGTTTTTT
NA | NA | TRBJ1-1 | TRBV29-1 | CSVPTGAEAFF | TGCAGCGTGCCGACAGGCGCTGAAGCTTTCTTT
NA | NA | TRBJ1-6 | TRBV27 | CASSWAGQDNSPLHF | TGTGCCAGCAGTTGGGCAGGGCAGGATAATTCACCCCTCCACTTT
TRBD1 | NA | TRBJ2-3 | TRBV29-1 | CSVGQGPSTDTQYF | TGCAGCGTGGGACAGGGACCTAGCACAGATACGCAGTATTTT
NA | NA | TRBJ1-1 | TRBV10-3 | CAISSVQNTEAFF | TGTGCCATCAGCTCGGTCCAAAACACTGAAGCTTTCTTT
TRBD2 | NA | TRBJ2-1 | TRBV11-3 | CASSLAGGYNEQFF | TGTGCCAGCAGCTTAGCGGGAGGCTACAATGAGCAGTTCTTC
NA | NA | TRBJ2-3 | TRBV24-1 | CATKGEFGTDTQYF | TGTGCCACAAAGGGGGAGTTCGGCACAGATACGCAGTATTTT
NA | NA | TRBJ1-2 | TRBV12-3/TRBV12-4 | CASRSTGTHIYTF | TGTGCCAGCAGATCAACCGGGACACACATTTACACCTTC
NA | NA | TRBJ2-1 | TRBV29-1 | CSAELGHPYNEQFF | TGCAGCGCCGAATTGGGGCACCCCTACAATGAGCAGTTCTTC
TRBD2 | NA | TRBJ2-3 | TRBV11-2 | CASSPKAGGTDTQYF | TGTGCCAGCAGCCCCAAAGCGGGGGGCACAGATACGCAGTATTTT
TRBD2 | once | TRBJ2-3 | TRBV7-9 | CASSTPPMAGGAGDTQYF | TGTGCCAGCAGCACCCCCCCTATGGCGGGAGGGGCAGGAGATACGCAGTATTTT
NA | once | TRBJ1-5 | TRBV28 | CASSLGTSQPQHF | TGTGCCAGCAGTTTAGGGACAAGTCAGCCCCAGCATTTT
NA | NA | TRBJ2-4 | TRBV7-2 | CASSLAGLAKNIQYF | TGTGCCAGCAGCTTAGCGGGGCTAGCCAAAAACATTCAGTACTTC
NA | NA | TRBJ2-1 | TRBV9 | CASSTSPSGQGNEQFF | TGTGCCAGCAGCACTAGTCCCAGCGGCCAAGGAAATGAGCAGTTCTTC
NA | NA | TRBJ1-5 | TRBV12-5 | CASGYSNQPQHF | TGTGCTAGTGGATATAGCAATCAGCCCCAGCATTTT